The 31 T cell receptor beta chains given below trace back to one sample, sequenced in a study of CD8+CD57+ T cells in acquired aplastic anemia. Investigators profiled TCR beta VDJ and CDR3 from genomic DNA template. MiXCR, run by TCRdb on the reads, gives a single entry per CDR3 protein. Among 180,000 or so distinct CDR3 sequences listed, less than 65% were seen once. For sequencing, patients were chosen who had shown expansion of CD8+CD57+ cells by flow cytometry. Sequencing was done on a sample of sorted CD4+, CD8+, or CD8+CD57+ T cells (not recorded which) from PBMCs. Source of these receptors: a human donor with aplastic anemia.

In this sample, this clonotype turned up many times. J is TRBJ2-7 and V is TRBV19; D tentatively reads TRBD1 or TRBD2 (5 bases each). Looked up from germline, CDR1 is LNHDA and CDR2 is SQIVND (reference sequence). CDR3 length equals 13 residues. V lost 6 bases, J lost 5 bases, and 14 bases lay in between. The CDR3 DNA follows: TGTGCCAGTAGCAGGGTTTGGCGGGACGAGCAGTACTTC. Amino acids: CASSRVWRDEQYF.

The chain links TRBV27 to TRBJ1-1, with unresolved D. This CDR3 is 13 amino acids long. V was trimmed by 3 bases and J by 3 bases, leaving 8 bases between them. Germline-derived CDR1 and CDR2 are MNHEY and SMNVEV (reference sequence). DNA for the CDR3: TGTGCCAGCAGTTTCGGACGGTACACTGAAGCTTTCTTT. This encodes CASSFGRYTEAFF.

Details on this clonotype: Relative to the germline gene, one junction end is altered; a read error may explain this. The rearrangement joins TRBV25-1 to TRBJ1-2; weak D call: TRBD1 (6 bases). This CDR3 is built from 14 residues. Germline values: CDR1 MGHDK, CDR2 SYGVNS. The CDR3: CASSEAGAVYSYTF. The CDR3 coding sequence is TGTGCCAGCAGTGAAGCAGGGGCGGTCTATAGCTACACCTTC.

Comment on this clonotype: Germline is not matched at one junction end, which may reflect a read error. The DNA for the CDR3 is TGTGCCACCAGCAGAGGACCGCAGAGACCCCTCCGCTTT. Its translation is CATSRGPQRPLRF. The chain recombines TRBV15 with TRBJ1-6; no reliable D call. The length of the CDR3 is 13 residues. Looked up from germline, CDR1 is LNHNV and CDR2 is YYDKDF (reference sequence).

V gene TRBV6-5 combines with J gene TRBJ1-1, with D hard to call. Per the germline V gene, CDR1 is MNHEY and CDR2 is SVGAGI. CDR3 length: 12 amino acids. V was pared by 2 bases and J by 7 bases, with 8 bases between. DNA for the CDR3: TGTGCCAGCAGTTACGGTGGGCATGAAGCTTTCTTT. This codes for CASSYGGHEAFF.

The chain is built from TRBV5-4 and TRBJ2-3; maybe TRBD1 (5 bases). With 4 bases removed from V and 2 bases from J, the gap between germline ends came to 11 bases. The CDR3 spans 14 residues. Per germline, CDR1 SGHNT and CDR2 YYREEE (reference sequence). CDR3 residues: CASSQGHNTDTQYF. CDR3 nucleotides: TGTGCCAGCAGCCAAGGACACAACACAGATACGCAGTATTTT.

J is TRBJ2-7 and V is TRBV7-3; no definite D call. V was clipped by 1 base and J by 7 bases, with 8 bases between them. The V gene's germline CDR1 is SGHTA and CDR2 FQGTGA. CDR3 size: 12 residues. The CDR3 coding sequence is TGTGCCAGCAGCTTAAGCCCTATAGAGCAGTACTTC. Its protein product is CASSLSPIEQYF.

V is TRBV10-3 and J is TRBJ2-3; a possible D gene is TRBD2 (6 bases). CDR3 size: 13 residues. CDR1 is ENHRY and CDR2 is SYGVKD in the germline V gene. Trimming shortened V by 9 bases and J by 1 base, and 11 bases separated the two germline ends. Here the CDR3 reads CAIRESGTDTQYF. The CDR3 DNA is TGTGCCATTCGGGAGTCGGGCACAGATACGCAGTATTTT.

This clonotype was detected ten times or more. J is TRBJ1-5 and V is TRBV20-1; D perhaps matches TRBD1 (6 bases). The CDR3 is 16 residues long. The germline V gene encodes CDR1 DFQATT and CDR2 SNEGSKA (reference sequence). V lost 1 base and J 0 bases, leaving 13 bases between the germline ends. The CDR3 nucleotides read TGCAGTGCTAGAGGATGGGGGGGGCTTAGCAATCAGCCCCAGCATTTT. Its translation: CSARGWGGLSNQPQHF.

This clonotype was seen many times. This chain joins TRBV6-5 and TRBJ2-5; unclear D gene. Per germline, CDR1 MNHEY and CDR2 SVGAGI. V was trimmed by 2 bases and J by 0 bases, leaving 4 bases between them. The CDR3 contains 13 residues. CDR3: CASSYGDQETQYF. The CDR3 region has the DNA TGTGCCAGCAGTTACGGGGACCAAGAGACCCAGTACTTC.

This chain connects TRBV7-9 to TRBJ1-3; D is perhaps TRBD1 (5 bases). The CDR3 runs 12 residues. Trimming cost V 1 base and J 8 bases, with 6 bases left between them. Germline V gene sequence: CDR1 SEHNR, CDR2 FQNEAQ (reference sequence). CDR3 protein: CASSLEGYTIYF. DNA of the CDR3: TGTGCCAGCAGCTTAGAGGGGTACACCATATATTTT.

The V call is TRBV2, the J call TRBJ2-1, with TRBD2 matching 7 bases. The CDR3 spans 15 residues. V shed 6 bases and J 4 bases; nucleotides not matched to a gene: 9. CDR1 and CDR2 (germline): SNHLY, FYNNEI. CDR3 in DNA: TGTGCCAGCAGGGAGCTAGCGGACCTGTACAATGAGCAGTTCTTC. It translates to CASRELADLYNEQFF. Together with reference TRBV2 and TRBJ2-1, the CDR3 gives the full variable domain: EPEVTQTPSHQVTQMGQEVILRCVPISNHLYFYWYRQILGQKVEFLVSFYNNEISEKSEIFDDQFSVERPDGSNFTLKIRSTKLEDSAMYFCASRELADLYNEQFFGPGTRLTVL.

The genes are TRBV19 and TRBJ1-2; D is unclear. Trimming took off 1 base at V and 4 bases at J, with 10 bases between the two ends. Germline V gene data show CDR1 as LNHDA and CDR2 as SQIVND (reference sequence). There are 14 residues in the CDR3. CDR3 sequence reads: CASSIAGSGYGYTF. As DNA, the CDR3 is TGTGCCAGTAGTATAGCGGGGTCTGGCTATGGCTACACCTTC. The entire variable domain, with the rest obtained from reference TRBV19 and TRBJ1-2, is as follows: DGGITQSPKYLFRKEGQNVTLSCEQNLNHDAMYWYRQDPGQGLRLIYYSQIVNDFQKGDIAEGYSVSREKKESFPLTVTSAQKNPTAFYLCASSIAGSGYGYTFGSGTRLTVV.

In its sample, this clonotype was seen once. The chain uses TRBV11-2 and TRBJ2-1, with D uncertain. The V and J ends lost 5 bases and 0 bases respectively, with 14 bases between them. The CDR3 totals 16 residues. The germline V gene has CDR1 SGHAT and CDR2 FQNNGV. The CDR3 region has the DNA TGTGCCAGCAGCGCCCCGACGCCGAGCTCCTACAATGAGCAGTTCTTC. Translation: CASSAPTPSSYNEQFF. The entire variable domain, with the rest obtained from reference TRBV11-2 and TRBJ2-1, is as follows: EAGVAQSPRYKIIEKRQSVAFWCNPISGHATLYWYQQILGQGPKLLIQFQNNGVVDDSQLPKDRFSAERLKGVDSTLKIQPAKLEDSAVYLCASSAPTPSSYNEQFFGPGTRLTVL.

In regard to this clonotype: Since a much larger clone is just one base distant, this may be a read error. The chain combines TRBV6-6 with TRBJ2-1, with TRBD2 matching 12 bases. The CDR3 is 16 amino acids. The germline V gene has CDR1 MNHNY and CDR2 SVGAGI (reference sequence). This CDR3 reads CASSYSILAGGQERFF. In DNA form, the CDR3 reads TGTGCCAGCAGTTACTCGATACTAGCGGGGGGCCAGGAGCGGTTCTTC.

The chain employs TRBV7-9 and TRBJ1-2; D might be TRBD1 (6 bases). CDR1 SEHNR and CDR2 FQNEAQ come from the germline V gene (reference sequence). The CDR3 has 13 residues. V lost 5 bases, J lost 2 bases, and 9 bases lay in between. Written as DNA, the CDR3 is TGTGCCAGCAGCGACAGGACGAACTATGGCTACACCTTC. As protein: CASSDRTNYGYTF.

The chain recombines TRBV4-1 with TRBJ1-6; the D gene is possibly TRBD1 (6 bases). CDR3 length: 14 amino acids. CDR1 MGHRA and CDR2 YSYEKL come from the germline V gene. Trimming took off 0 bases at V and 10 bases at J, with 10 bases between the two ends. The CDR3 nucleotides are TGCGCCAGCAGCCAAGATAGGACAGCCTCACCCCTCCACTTT. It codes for CASSQDRTASPLHF.

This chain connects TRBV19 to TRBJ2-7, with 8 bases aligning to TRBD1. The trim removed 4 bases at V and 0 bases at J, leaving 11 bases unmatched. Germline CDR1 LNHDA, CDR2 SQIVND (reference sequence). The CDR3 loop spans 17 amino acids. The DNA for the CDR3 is TGTGCCAGTAGTACCCGGACAGGGACTTCCAGCTCCTACGAGCAGTACTTC. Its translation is CASSTRTGTSSSYEQYF.

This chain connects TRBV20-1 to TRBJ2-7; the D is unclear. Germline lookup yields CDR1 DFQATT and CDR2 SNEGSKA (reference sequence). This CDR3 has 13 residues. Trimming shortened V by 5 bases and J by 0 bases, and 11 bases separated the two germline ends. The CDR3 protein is CSARQNPSYEQYF. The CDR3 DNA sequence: TGCAGTGCTCGTCAGAATCCCTCCTACGAGCAGTACTTC.

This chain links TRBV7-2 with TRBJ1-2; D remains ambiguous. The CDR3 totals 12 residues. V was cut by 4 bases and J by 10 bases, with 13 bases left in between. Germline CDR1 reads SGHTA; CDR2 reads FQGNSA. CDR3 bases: TGTGCCAGCAGCTCCTACGGGGATTTCTACACCTTC. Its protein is CASSSYGDFYTF.

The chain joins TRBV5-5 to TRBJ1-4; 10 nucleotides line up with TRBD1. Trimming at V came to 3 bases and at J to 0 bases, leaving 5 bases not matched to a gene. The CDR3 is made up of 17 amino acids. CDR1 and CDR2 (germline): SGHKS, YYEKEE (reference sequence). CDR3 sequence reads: CASSSPGTGATNEKLFF. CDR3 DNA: TGTGCCAGCAGCTCACCCGGGACAGGGGCAACTAATGAAAAACTGTTTTTT.

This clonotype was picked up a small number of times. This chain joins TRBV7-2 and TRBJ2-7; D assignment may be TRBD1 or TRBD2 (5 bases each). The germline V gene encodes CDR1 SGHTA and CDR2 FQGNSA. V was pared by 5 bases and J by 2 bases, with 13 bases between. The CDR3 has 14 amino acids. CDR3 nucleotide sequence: TGTGCCAGCAGCCCGCCGGGACGGCCCTACGAGCAGTACTTC. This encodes CASSPPGRPYEQYF.

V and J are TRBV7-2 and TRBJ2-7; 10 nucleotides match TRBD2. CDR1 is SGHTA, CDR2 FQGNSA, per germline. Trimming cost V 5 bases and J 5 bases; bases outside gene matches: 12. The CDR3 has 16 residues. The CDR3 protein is CASSRALAGVRHEQYF. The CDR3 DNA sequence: TGTGCCAGCAGCCGGGCCCTAGCGGGAGTTAGGCACGAGCAGTACTTC.

DNA for the CDR3: TGTGCCAGCAGCCCTGACAGGGGGCGCGAGCAGTACTTC. Translation gives CASSPDRGREQYF. The chain carries TRBV7-2 and TRBJ2-7; 10 bases agree with TRBD1. CDR3 length equals 13 residues. J lost 6 bases, V lost 5 bases, and 4 bases had no gene match. Germline lookup yields CDR1 SGHTA and CDR2 FQGNSA.

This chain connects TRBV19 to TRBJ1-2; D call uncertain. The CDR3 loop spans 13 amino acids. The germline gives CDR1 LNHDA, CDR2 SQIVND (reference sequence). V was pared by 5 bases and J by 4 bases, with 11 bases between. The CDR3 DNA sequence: TGTGCCAGTAGTGAGGGCAGTACCTATGGCTACACCTTC. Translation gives CASSEGSTYGYTF.

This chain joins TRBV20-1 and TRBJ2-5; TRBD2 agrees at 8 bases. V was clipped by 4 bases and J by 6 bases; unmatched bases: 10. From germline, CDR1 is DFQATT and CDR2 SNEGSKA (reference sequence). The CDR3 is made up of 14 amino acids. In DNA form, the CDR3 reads TGCAGTGCTATTCCCTCGGGAGGGGCTCAGACCCAGTACTTC. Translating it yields CSAIPSGGAQTQYF.

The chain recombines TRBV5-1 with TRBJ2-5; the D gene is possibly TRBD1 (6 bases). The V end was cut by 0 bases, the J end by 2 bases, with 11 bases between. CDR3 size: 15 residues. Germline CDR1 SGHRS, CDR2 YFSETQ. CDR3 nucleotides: TGCGCCAGCAGCTTGGCAGGGGATGGGCAAGAGACCCAGTACTTC. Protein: CASSLAGDGQETQYF.

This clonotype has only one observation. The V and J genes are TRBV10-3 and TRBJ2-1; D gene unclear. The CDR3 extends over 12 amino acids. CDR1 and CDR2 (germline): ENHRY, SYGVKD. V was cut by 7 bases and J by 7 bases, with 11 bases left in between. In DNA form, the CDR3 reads TGTGCCATCATGGAACAACAAAATGAGCAGTTCTTC. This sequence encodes CAIMEQQNEQFF.

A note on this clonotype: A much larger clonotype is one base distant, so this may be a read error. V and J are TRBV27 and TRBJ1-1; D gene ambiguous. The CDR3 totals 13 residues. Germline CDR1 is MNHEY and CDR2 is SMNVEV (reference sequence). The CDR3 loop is CAGSDQMNTEAFF. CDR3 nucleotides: TGTGCCGGCAGTGATCAGATGAACACTGAAGCTTTCTTT.

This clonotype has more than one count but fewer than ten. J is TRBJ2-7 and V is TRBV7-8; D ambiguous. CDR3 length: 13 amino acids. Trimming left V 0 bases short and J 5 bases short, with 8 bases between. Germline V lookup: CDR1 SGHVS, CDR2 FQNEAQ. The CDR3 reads CASSLALGNEQYF. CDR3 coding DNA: TGTGCCAGCAGCTTAGCGTTGGGTAACGAGCAGTACTTC.

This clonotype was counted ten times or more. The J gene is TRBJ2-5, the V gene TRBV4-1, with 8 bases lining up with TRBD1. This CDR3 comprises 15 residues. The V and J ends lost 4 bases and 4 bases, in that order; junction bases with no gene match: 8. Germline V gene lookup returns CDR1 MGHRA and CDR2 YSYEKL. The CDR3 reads CASSLRTGPGETQYF. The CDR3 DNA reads TGCGCCAGCAGCCTTCGGACAGGGCCGGGAGAGACCCAGTACTTC.